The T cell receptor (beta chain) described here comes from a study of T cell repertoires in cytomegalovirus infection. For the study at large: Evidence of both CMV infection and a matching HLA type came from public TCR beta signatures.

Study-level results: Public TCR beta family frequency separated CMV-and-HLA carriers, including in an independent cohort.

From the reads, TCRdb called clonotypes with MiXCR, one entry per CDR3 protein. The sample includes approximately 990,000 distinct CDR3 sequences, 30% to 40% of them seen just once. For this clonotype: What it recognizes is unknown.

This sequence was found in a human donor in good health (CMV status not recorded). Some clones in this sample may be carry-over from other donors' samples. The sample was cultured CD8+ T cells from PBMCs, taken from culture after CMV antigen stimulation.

The CDR3 DNA is TGTGCCAGCAGTTTAGCTGTAGGGGCCATATTCGATGAGCAGTTCTTC. Its translation: CASSLAVGAIFDEQFF. The V and J genes are TRBV12-3 or TRBV12-4 and TRBJ2-1; TRBD1 might be the D (5 bases). V shed 0 bases and J shed 8 bases, with 17 bases lying between them. CDR3 size: 16 residues.